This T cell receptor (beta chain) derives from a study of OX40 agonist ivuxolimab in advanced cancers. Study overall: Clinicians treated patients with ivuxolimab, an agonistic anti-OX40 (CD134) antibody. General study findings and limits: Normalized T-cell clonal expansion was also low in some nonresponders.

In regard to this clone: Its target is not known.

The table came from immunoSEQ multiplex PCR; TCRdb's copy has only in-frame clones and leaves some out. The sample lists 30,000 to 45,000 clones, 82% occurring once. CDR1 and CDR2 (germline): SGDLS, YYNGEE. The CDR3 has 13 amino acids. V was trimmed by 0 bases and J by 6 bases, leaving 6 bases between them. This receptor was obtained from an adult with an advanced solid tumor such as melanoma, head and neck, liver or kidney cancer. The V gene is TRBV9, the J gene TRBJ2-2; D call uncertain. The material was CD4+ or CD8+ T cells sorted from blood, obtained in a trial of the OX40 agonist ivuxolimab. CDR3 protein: CASSVVAPGELFF. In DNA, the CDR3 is TGTGCCAGCAGCGTAGTGGCTCCCGGGGAGCTGTTTTTT.